Sequencing of this T cell receptor (beta chain) was carried out in a study of T cells after posttransplantation cyclophosphamide. Study-wide results and limits: Tissue-infiltrating T cells from skin or gut overlapped little with blood T cells.

Sequenced by immunoSEQ multiplex PCR; TCRdb stores in-frame clones only, minus some. The sample has approximately 39,000 clones, approximately 78% seen once; the top ten hold roughly 7.4%. Busulfan-fludarabine conditioning, marrow transplant, and cyclophosphamide on days +3 and +4 were administered. V shed 0 bases, J shed 5 bases, and the junction held 5 bases outside the gene matches. CDR1 ENHRY and CDR2 SYGVKD come from the germline V gene. CDR3 length: 15 amino acids. This clone has a single count. The antigen remains unidentified. Source: CD4+ T cells sorted from blood, taken roughly 1,900 days after a stem cell transplant with posttransplant cyclophosphamide. This chain uses TRBV10-3 with TRBJ1-1; 8 nucleotides agree with TRBD1. This TCR was sampled from a female patient in her thirties or forties who received an allogeneic stem cell transplant from a related donor, was CMV-positive, and had no GVHD. The graft donor may have contributed some T cells. The CDR3: CAISESGTGRTEAFF. The CDR3 DNA reads as TGTGCCATCAGTGAGTCTGGGACAGGCAGGACTGAAGCTTTCTTT.